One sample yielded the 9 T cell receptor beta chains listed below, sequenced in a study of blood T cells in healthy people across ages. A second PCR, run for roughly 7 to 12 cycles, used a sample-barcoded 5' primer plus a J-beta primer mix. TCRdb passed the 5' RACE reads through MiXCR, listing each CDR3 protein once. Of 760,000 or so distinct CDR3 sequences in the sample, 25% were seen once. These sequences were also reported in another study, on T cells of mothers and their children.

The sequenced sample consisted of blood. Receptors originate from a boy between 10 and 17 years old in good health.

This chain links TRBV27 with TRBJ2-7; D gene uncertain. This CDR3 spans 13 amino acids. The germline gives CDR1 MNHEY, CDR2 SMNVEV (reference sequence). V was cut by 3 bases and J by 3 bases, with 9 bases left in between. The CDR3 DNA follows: TGTGCCAGCAGTTTGTCGATGCTCTACGAGCAGTACTTC. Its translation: CASSLSMLYEQYF.

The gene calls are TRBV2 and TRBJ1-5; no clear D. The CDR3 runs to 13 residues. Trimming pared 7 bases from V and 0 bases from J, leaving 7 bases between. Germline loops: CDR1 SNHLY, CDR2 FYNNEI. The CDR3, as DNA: TGTGCCAGCAAGGAGGATAGCAATCAGCCCCAGCATTTT. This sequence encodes CASKEDSNQPQHF.

CDR3 sequence reads: CATSSLSVGWAHEKLFF. The CDR3 nucleotides are TGTGCCACCAGCAGCCTTTCTGTTGGGTGGGCGCATGAAAAACTGTTTTTT. The V gene is TRBV15, the J gene TRBJ1-4; no definite D call. This CDR3 contains 17 residues. Per germline, CDR1 LNHNV and CDR2 YYDKDF (reference sequence). The V and J ends lost 3 bases and 6 bases respectively, with 20 bases between them.

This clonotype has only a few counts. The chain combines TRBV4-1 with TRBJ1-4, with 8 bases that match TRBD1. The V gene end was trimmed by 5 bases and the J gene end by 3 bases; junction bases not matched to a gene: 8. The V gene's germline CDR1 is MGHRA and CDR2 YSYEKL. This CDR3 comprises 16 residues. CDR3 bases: TGCGCCAGCAGCTCGCCCGCGACAGGGGCTAATGAAAAACTGTTTTTT. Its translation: CASSSPATGANEKLFF.

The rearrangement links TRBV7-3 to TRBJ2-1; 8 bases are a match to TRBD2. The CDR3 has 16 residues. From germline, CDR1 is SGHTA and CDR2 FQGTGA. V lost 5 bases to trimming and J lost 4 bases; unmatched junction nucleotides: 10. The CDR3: CASSTRGGLGYNEQFF. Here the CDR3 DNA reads TGTGCCAGCAGCACACGCGGGGGGCTAGGATACAATGAGCAGTTCTTC.

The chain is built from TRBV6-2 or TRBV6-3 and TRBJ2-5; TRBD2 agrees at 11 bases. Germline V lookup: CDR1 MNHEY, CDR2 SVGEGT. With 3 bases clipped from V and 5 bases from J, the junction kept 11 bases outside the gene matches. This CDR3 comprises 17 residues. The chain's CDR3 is CASSYRSLAGAAETQYF. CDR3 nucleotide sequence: TGTGCCAGCAGTTATCGTTCACTAGCGGGAGCGGCGGAGACCCAGTACTTC.

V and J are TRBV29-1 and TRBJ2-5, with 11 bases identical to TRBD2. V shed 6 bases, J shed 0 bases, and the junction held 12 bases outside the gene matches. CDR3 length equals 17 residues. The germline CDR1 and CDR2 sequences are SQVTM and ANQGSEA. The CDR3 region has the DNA TGCAGCGTGGGACTCCGACTAGCGGGACGGTACCAAGAGACCCAGTACTTC. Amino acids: CSVGLRLAGRYQETQYF.

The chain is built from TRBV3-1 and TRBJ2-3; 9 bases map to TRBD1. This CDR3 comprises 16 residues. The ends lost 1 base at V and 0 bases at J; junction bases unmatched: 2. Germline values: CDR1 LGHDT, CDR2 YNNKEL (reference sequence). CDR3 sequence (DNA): TGTGCCAGCAGCCAAGTTGGACAGGGGAGCACAGATACGCAGTATTTT. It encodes CASSQVGQGSTDTQYF.

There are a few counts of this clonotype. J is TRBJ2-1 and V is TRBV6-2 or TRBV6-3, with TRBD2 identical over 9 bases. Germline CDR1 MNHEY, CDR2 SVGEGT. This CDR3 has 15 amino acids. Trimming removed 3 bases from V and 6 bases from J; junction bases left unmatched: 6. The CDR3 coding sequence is TGTGCCAGCAGTTATGCGGGGGGGCTAGGCAATGAGCAGTTCTTC. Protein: CASSYAGGLGNEQFF.